This is a list of T cell receptor beta chains from one sample in a study of blood T cell repertoires in COVID-19. Generated by immunoSEQ multiplex PCR, the TCRdb table keeps only in-frame clones and is missing some. The sample contains some 220,000 clones, about four fifths of which appear only once. Material for sequencing was PBMCs or T cells enriched from blood (not recorded which). All receptors derive from a woman between 40 and 50 years old with acute COVID-19. Both conserved end residues are part of each CDR3. The D gene is left open where the match is weak. Clone size is shown for a subset of rows, as once, few, many or a class of expanded clone.

once TRBJ1-3 TRBV2 TRBD1 TGTGCCAGCAGAGCCGGGACAGGGGTAGAAAACACCATATATTTT CASRAGTGVENTIYF
. TRBJ2-7 TRBV6-5 . TGTGCCAGCAGTTACGGCAGGAACACCTACGAGCAGTACTTC CASSYGRNTYEQYF
. TRBJ2-1 TRBV7-9 . TGTGCCAGCAGCTTAATTATGCACCTTAGATACAATGAGCAGTTCTTC CASSLIMHLRYNEQFF
. TRBJ1-2 TRBV4-2 . TGTGCCAGCAGCCAAGATATAGCGGCCTGGAACTATGGCTACACCTTC CASSQDIAAWNYGYTF
. TRBJ1-1 TRBV6-1 . TGTGCCAGCGAGGTAGAGGTGAACACTGAAGCTTTCTTT CASEVEVNTEAFF
. TRBJ1-6 TRBV5-1 TRBD1 TGCGCCAGCAGCTGGGACAGCGATTCACCCCTCCACTTT CASSWDSDSPLHF
. TRBJ2-6 TRBV7-3 . TGTGCCAGCAGCTTGCGAAACTCTGGGGCCAACGTCCTGACTTTC CASSLRNSGANVLTF
. TRBJ2-2 TRBV30 TRBD2 TGTGCCTGGAGTGTACTAGCGGGACGGACCGGGGAGCTGTTTTTT CAWSVLAGRTGELFF
. TRBJ1-4 TRBV7-2 TRBD1 TGTGCCAGCAGCTTTCAACCCTCGAACAGGGGCCCAAATGAAAAACTGTTTTTT CASSFQPSNRGPNEKLFF
. TRBJ2-6 TRBV19 . TGTGCCAGTAGTCGCCCAGGGGCGGCTTCTGGGGCCAACGTCCTGACTTTC CASSRPGAASGANVLTF
. TRBJ2-7 TRBV5-8 . TGTGCCAGCAGCTTGGGGCAGGGGCTCACCTACGAGCAGTACTTC CASSLGQGLTYEQYF
. TRBJ1-6 TRBV6-6 . TGTGCCAGCAGTTATGACAGGCCCAATTCACCCCTCCACTTT CASSYDRPNSPLHF
few TRBJ2-2 TRBV10-3 TRBD1 TGTGCCATCGGAGGGACAGGGGGCACCGGGGAGCTGTTTTTT CAIGGTGGTGELFF
. TRBJ1-5 TRBV4-1 . TGCGCCAGCAGCCAAGATCGGGGTCTCGATCAGCCCCAGCATTTT CASSQDRGLDQPQHF
. TRBJ1-3 TRBV30 . TGTGCCTGGGAGACTCTCTCTGGAAACACCATATATTTT CAWETLSGNTIYF
few TRBJ2-1 TRBV11-2 TRBD2 TGTGCCAGCAGCTTAGATCCTAGCGGGGGGGGAGGTGAGCAGTTCTTC CASSLDPSGGGGEQFF
. TRBJ1-4 TRBV7-2 . TGTGCCAGCAGCTTTTCCGGACTTAGTAACGAAAAACTGTTTTTT CASSFSGLSNEKLFF
. TRBJ2-5 TRBV7-2 TRBD2 TGTGCCAGCAGCTTCGGGGGGGCCGGAGAGACCCAGTACTTC CASSFGGAGETQYF
. TRBJ1-4 TRBV7-9 . TGTGCCAGCAGCTTAGTCGGGTACAGGGACGGCTTTAATGAAAAACTGTTTTTT CASSLVGYRDGFNEKLFF
. TRBJ2-7 TRBV7-9 . TGTGCCAGCAGCGGGGCCGGGACTCCAACCTACGAGCAGTACTTC CASSGAGTPTYEQYF
. TRBJ2-7 TRBV7-3 TRBD2 TGTGCCAGCAGCCTCGGACTAGCGGGAGCAGAGCAGTACTTC CASSLGLAGAEQYF
. TRBJ2-3 TRBV7-2 . TGTGCCAGCAGACAAGGGACTTATTACACAGATACGCAGTATTTT CASRQGTYYTDTQYF
. TRBJ1-5 TRBV19 . TGTGCCAGTAGTATAATGGGGGCAACGAAGCCCCAGCATTTT CASSIMGATKPQHF
many TRBJ1-4 TRBV7-2 TRBD1 TGTGCCAGCAGCTTACAGGGGGTTGAAAAACTGTTTTTT CASSLQGVEKLFF
few TRBJ1-1 TRBV3-1/TRBV3-2 . TGTGCCAGCAGCCAGAGGGAGGAGGGCGCCGGAGCTTTCTTT CASSQREEGAGAFF
. TRBJ1-3 TRBV3-1/TRBV3-2 . TGTGCCAGCAGCCACCGGGGGGGAGGAAACACCATATATTTT CASSHRGGGNTIYF
once TRBJ1-2 TRBV19 TRBD1 TGTGCCAGTAGTGTTACAGGGGAGGTTGGCTACACCTTC CASSVTGEVGYTF
. TRBJ2-7 TRBV2 . TGTGCCAGCCTCCCGACAGTACCATTACACGAGCAGTACTTC CASLPTVPLHEQYF
few TRBJ2-1 TRBV12-5 . TGTGCTAGTGGTTCCATTGGGGGCCATGAGCAGTTCTTC CASGSIGGHEQFF
. TRBJ2-1 TRBV7-2 TRBD2 TGTGCCAGCAGCCGTAAACGACTAGCTCAAAGCTCCTACAATGAGCAGTTCTTC CASSRKRLAQSSYNEQFF
. TRBJ1-1 TRBV9 . TGTGCCAGCAGCGTAGATGCAGGTTTGAACACTGAAGCTTTCTTT CASSVDAGLNTEAFF
. TRBJ1-2 TRBV5-1 TRBD1 TGCGCCAGCAGCTTGGAGACAGGGGGCAACTATGGCTACACCTTC CASSLETGGNYGYTF
. TRBJ2-3 TRBV5-1 . TGCGCCAGCAGCTCCGCCCAGGGTAGCACAGATACGCAGTATTTT CASSSAQGSTDTQYF
. TRBJ1-2 TRBV28 TRBD1 TGTGCCAGCAGTTTCGGGACAGGCAACTATGGCTACACCTTC CASSFGTGNYGYTF
. TRBJ2-3 TRBV4-3 . TGCGCCAGCAGGGCTAGCAACTCAGATACGCAGTATTTT CASRASNSDTQYF
. TRBJ2-4 TRBV19 . TGTGCCAGTCGAGTCAGCGGAGAGGGAGCCAAAAACATTCAGTACTTC CASRVSGEGAKNIQYF
. TRBJ2-2 TRBV6-5 . TGTGCCAGCAGCCCCAGACTGGGCGGGGAGCTGTTTTTT CASSPRLGGELFF
. TRBJ2-1 TRBV10-1 TRBD1 TGCGCCAGCAGTGAGAGGACAGGGTACTACAATGAGCAGTTCTTC CASSERTGYYNEQFF
. TRBJ2-3 TRBV27 . TGTGCCAGCAGGGGGCTAGGCTCGCCGGACACAGATACGCAGTATTTT CASRGLGSPDTDTQYF
. TRBJ2-7 TRBV4-1 . TGCGCCAGCAGCCAAAACGGAGGAAACGAGCAGTACTTC CASSQNGGNEQYF